The source of this TCR beta chain is a study of cytomegalovirus exposure and HLA in healthy donors (dated by TCRdb to the late 2010s). Study-wide context: An earlier analysis of 550 to 700 of the donors reported 276 Gb of sequence data and approximately 110 million unique TCR beta sequences from around 200 million T cells. An early release covering 550 to 700 HLA-typed donors comprised 250 to 350 gigabases of sequencing data and approximately 80 million unique TCR sequences. Among the roughly 400 genotyped donors, around 81% belonged to the genetic ancestry cluster associated with self-reported Caucasian donors. The aim of the study was to test whether cataloging public T cell receptors could identify signatures of past pathogen exposure. The study profiled the T cell repertoires of fewer than 850 subjects by immunosequencing and related them to cytomegalovirus serostatus. In addition to the first cohort of around 670 subjects, a separate validation cohort of 120 different subjects was used. To predict cytomegalovirus infection status, the study combined high-throughput TCR immunosequencing, statistical association of individual TCRs with disease status, and machine learning. In a later analysis, previously published TCR beta repertoires from roughly 710 donors were re-analyzed and high-resolution HLA genotyping was added so that TCR occurrence patterns could be studied. Rather than drawing on any new phenotypic data, the later analysis identified candidate immune exposures from TCR beta sequences and the way those sequences occurred across donors. To decide whether each TCR beta V gene segment behaved as functional or pseudogenic, an earlier analysis of fewer than 750 of the donors relied on high-throughput TCR beta sequencing. Donor age, sex, ethnicity and CMV serostatus were compiled alongside the repertoire data. In a later genetic analysis, genome-wide SNP genotypes for about three fifths of the roughly 670 donors were used, and that subset was treated as a discovery cohort. All discovery cohort repertoires had been generated on a single sequencing platform. HLA typing included class I and class II loci at four-digit resolution. The number of donors typed differed by locus, with about 629-630 for A, B, C, DRB1 and DQB1, approximately 500 for DQA1, nearly 610 for DPA1, and around 430 for DPB1. Roughly five DR-DQ haplotypes were handled as single units for association and clustering, since linkage in the cohort was strong. Among 300 to 500 genotyped donors of the cohort, an average of around 240,000 unique TCR beta nucleotide sequences was sequenced per donor, of which about 19% were non-productive.

V is pruned by 2 bases and J by 5 bases, leaving 10 bases of the junction without a gene match. The germline V gene yields MNHEY for CDR1 and SVGAGI for CDR2. The CDR3 sequence holds 16 residues, the cysteine and phenylalanine included. Only the CDR3 portion is preserved as DNA: 48 bases, with reading frame beginning at the first base. Library prep was done by the immunoSEQ multiplex PCR assay. For the multiplex PCR, a mixture combining 60 forward primers for TCR Vbeta segments and 13 reverse primers for TCR Jbeta segments was used. The CDR3 region of rearranged TCR beta genes was amplified from genomic DNA by a multiplex PCR assay. The amplified TCR beta libraries were sequenced on the Illumina HiSeq System as 87-base-pair reads. Concerning the study's data processing: Across the 700 or so repertoires, a later analysis counted tens of millions of unique TCR beta chains, some 11 million of which were shared by at least two donors. Raw reads were error-corrected and collapsed into unique sequences by a nearest-neighbor algorithm in which closely related sequences were merged to remove PCR and sequencing errors. Alignment of CDR3 sequences to IMGT reference sequences was used to assign V, D and J gene segments. For a sequence to be retained, a match of at least six nucleotides was required to both a V gene segment and a J gene segment. A rearrangement was called productive if the CDR3 had no stop codons and remained in frame with V and J, and every other rearrangement was called non-productive. CDR3 was defined by IMGT convention, running from the second conserved V-encoded cysteine to the conserved J-encoded phenylalanine. In an earlier analysis of 550 to 650 of the donors, sequences lacking an unambiguous match to a single V gene segment were excluded. In an earlier analysis of approximately 590 of the donors, a V segment was called functional when productive rearrangements were above 56.7%, and segregating when the standard deviation between donors exceeded 5%. A statistical classification framework was built for diagnosing cytomegalovirus status from the catalog of TCR beta chain sequences. V and J gene assignment, in a later analysis, came from comparing TCR nucleotide sequences with IMGT/GENE-DB human TR gene sequences. Using the TCRdist pipeline, a later analysis assigned CDR3 sequences along with most-parsimonious VDJ recombination scenarios. A later analysis defined each TCR beta chain by its CDR3 amino acid sequence plus V-gene family, and excluded reads lacking a unique V-gene family. In a later analysis, fewer than 600 highly shared, low-generation-probability nucleotide sequences were removed to address suspected cross-contamination and a sequencing artifact. In a later analysis, a clonal expansion index was calculated for each public chain from normalized within-repertoire ranks of inferred template counts. In a later analysis, generation probabilities were computed using a VDJ recombination model fitted to out-of-frame rearrangements, and the results were checked against IGoR. A later analysis scored TCR-TCR, TCR-HLA and TCR-CMV co-occurrence with hypergeometric tests, applying a repertoire-size bias correction to TCR pairs. A later analysis estimated false discovery rates by permuting HLA or CMV assignments 20 times. In a later analysis, co-occurring TCRs were grouped using DBSCAN, with TCRdist sequence similarity added in when clustering inside HLA-allele-positive subsets. Repertoires with fewer than 30,000 or more than 120,000 public chains were left out of co-occurrence clustering, as were a few repertoires with anomalous nucleotide sharing. TCRdb re-hosts the immuneACCESS table, in-frame sequences only. Its copies lack some clones; in the studies checked, an unresolved V gene accounts for under half of them, and the cause for the rest is not known. The DNA was the basis for D and trimming; V, J and clone size are from that table. For this sample there are approximately 200,000 clones; around three quarters appear just once. 1.5% to 2% of the sample lies in the top ten.

The cohort comprised under 700 healthy bone marrow donors. At the time of sampling, all cohort members were nominally healthy, though unrecorded immune exposures were likely present. The donor was CMV seronegative and belonged to the group of 320 or so seronegative cohort members. A peripheral blood sample was provided by each donor, and peripheral blood mononuclear cells were used for TCR beta sequencing. The Qiagen DNeasy Blood Extraction Kit was used to extract genomic DNA from the blood cell samples. Beyond this particular receptor, the publication reports: According to a later genetic analysis, donors in an Asian-associated ancestry cluster had fewer N-insertions in productive TCRs than the approximately 630-donor mean. Most TCR sequences were seen in very few donors, while some public TCRs were found in many individuals. In a later analysis, several top co-occurrence clusters were reported to appear linked to parvovirus B19, influenza, CMV and Epstein-Barr virus. In an earlier analysis of fewer than 750 of the donors, most TCR beta V segments were observed in productive rearrangements about 87% or about 30% of the time, broadly matching IMGT annotations. Only TCR beta chains were sequenced in this cohort, and the absence of alpha or paired-chain data limited detectable features. The classifier was reported to diagnose cytomegalovirus status with high specificity and sensitivity in both the original cohort and the validation cohort. A total of fewer than 200 TCR beta chains were listed by the study as associated with cytomegalovirus. In a later analysis, HLA-associated TCR beta chains were found to be more clonally expanded and to have lower generation probabilities than equally common non-associated chains. Three of the identified cytomegalovirus-associated TCR beta chains were confirmed in vitro to be specific for cytomegalovirus antigens. The 87-base-pair reads could not distinguish some IMGT-functional V segments, including TRBV6-2 and TRBV6-3, so those segments were excluded. A further reported finding was that TCR beta sequences accurately predicted the HLA-A and HLA-B alleles for most subjects in the first cohort. In a later analysis, 16,951 TCR beta sequences were associated with specific HLA alleles at a false discovery rate of 0.05. Because counts were too low, some 16 rarely observed V segments, including chromosome 9 orphons, were excluded from the earlier analysis of 587 of the donors. Because HLA typing was unavailable for some donors at each locus, only the typed subset was used in association tests. The sequencing pipeline was judged likely to have produced a cluster of highly shared sequence variants as a technical artifact. Presence/absence analyses assumed roughly uniform sequencing depth across donors, an assumption that may not hold. When HLA alleles, especially DR and DQ, strongly co-occurred, TCR associations were difficult to assign to individual alleles. A later analysis found that TCR association rates varied across HLA loci, with DRB1 alleles showing the most associated TCRs and HLA-C alleles the fewest. Correlated functional status among segregating V segments might be attributable to linkage disequilibrium, but an unknown experimental factor could not be ruled out. For the cohort, immune exposure information was limited to CMV serostatus. The authors suggested that the approach could potentially be extended to other disease states and immunological phenotypes. V-gene and J-gene trimming of TCR beta chains was associated with a missense DCLRE1C variant in a later genetic analysis, and the association was replicated in an independent cohort. In a later analysis, most CMV-associated TCR beta chains were found to appear HLA-restricted, with HLA associations seemingly driven largely by CMV exposure.

Of note for this clone: Its antigen is still unknown. No clone much larger than this one lies a single base away; base qualities are absent.

The TCR comes from a man aged 25 to 40 in good health and CMV-seronegative. The chain uses TRBV6-5 and TRBJ2-5; 8 bases in the junction line up with TRBD2. The specimen was PBMCs. This receptor has the CDR3 CASSYRLAPGGETQYF. The DNA sequence is as follows: TGTGCCAGCAGTTACCGACTAGCCCCGGGGGGGGAGACCCAGTACTTC.